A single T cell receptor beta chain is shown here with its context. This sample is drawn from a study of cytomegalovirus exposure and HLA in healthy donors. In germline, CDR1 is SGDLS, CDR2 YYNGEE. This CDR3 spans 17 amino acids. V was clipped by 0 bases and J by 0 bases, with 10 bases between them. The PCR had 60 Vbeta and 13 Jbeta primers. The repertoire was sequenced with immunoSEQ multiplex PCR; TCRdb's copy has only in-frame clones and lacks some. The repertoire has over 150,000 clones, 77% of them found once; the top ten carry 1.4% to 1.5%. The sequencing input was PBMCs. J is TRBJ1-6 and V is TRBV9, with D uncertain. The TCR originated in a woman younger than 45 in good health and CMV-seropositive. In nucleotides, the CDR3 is TGTGCCAGCAGCGTAGGGAGGGCGGCCTCCTATAATTCACCCCTCCACTTT. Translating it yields CASSVGRAASYNSPLHF.